These T cell receptor beta chains were read from a single sample in a study of cytomegalovirus exposure and HLA in healthy donors. Using immunoSEQ multiplex PCR, the repertoire was profiled, and TCRdb retains in-frame clones only, with some absent. The table lists approximately 96,000 clones. The sample taken for sequencing was PBMCs. The receptor source for this set is a girl aged 10 to 17 in good health and CMV-seropositive. CDR3s include the opening cysteine and the closing phenylalanine or tryptophan. The D gene is left open where the match is weak.

>TRBV4-3|TRBJ2-1|TRBD2
CASSQLLAGGPNSLEQFF
TGCGCCAGCAGCCAACTACTAGCGGGGGGGCCTAATAGTCTTGAGCAGTTCTTC
>TRBV5-4|TRBJ2-1|TRBD2
CASSLGGTSGGNEQFF
TGTGCCAGCAGCTTGGGAGGGACTAGCGGGGGGAATGAGCAGTTCTTC
>TRBV6-6|TRBJ1-2|-
CASSYPGGADLYGYTF
TGTGCCAGCAGTTATCCGGGAGGGGCTGACCTCTATGGCTACACCTTC
>TRBV7-2|TRBJ1-1|-
CASSFHVRGLRYTEAFF
TGTGCCAGCAGCTTTCATGTGCGGGGGCTGAGGTACACTGAAGCTTTCTTT
>TRBV5-1|TRBJ2-3|TRBD2
CASSGTTGTSTDKQYF
TGCGCCAGCAGCGGAACAACAGGGACTAGCACAGATAAGCAGTATTTT
>TRBV5-1|TRBJ2-1|-
CASSLNQGGYNEQFF
TGCGCCAGCAGCTTGAATCAGGGGGGCTACAATGAGCAGTTCTTC
>TRBV5-4|TRBJ2-4|TRBD1
CASSWGQKGDIQYF
TGTGCCAGCAGCTGGGGACAGAAGGGCGACATTCAGTACTTC
>TRBV29-1|TRBJ1-2|TRBD1
CSVGRGIGYTF
TGCAGCGTTGGCAGGGGGATTGGCTACACCTTC
>TRBV15|TRBJ1-6|-
CATSRTGNSPLHF
TGTGCCACCAGCAGGACAGGAAATTCACCCCTCCACTTT
>TRBV19|TRBJ1-1|TRBD1
CASSTTGESEAFF
TGTGCCAGTAGTACGACAGGGGAGTCTGAAGCTTTCTTT
>TRBV4-3|TRBJ2-5|-
CASSQGFRGNQETQYF
TGCGCCAGCAGCCAAGGATTTCGGGGGAACCAAGAGACCCAGTACTTC
>TRBV14|TRBJ2-3|-
CASSQAVGQQYF
TGTGCCAGCAGCCAAGCCGTAGGACAGCAGTATTTT
>TRBV9|TRBJ2-1|TRBD2
CASSPFIGRGVYEQFF
TGTGCCAGCAGCCCCTTCATTGGGCGGGGGGTCTATGAGCAGTTCTTC
>TRBV7-9|TRBJ1-2|-
CASSPRGYGYTF
TGTGCCAGCAGCCCCAGGGGTTATGGCTACACCTTC
>TRBV28|TRBJ2-1|TRBD1
CASRRNPTGGRNEQFF
TGTGCCAGCAGACGGAATCCGACAGGGGGCCGGAATGAGCAGTTCTTC
>TRBV19|TRBJ2-6|TRBD1
CASSTQGAGANVLTF
TGTGCCAGTAGTACTCAGGGGGCCGGGGCCAACGTCCTGACTTTC
>TRBV6-1|TRBJ2-2|-
CATPPTNTGELFF
TGTGCCACCCCCCCAACGAACACCGGGGAGCTGTTTTTT
>TRBV13|TRBJ1-1|-
CASSSEGGTEAFF
TGTGCCAGCAGCTCTGAGGGTGGAACTGAAGCTTTCTTT
>TRBV19|TRBJ2-1|TRBD2
CASSTSGGRADNEQFF
TGTGCCAGTAGTACGTCCGGGGGGAGGGCCGACAATGAGCAGTTCTTC
>TRBV11-2|TRBJ2-7|TRBD1
CASSGGTGAYEQYF
TGTGCCAGCAGCGGAGGGACAGGCGCCTACGAGCAGTACTTC
>TRBV2|TRBJ2-3|-
CASRRIALTDTQYF
TGTGCCAGCCGGAGGATAGCTCTTACAGATACGCAGTATTTT
>TRBV4-1|TRBJ1-1|-
CASSQDPGGYTEAFF
TGCGCCAGCAGCCAAGACCCGGGGGGGTACACTGAAGCTTTCTTT
>TRBV6-7|TRBJ2-2|-
CARTSTGELFF
TGTGCCAGAACTAGTACCGGGGAGCTGTTTTTT
>TRBV2|TRBJ2-5|TRBD2
CASNPGLAGETQYF
TGTGCCAGCAACCCGGGACTAGCGGGGGAGACCCAGTACTTC
>TRBV7-7|TRBJ2-2|-
CASRPTGLGVGELFF
TGTGCCAGCAGACCTACAGGGTTAGGCGTCGGGGAGCTGTTTTTT
>TRBV27|TRBJ1-2|-
CASSFLDGGNYGYTF
TGTGCCAGCAGTTTCCTAGACGGGGGGAACTATGGCTACACCTTC
>TRBV4-1|TRBJ2-5|TRBD2
CASSQQVGGDRETQYF
TGCGCCAGCAGCCAACAGGTGGGGGGGGATAGAGAGACCCAGTACTTC
>TRBV6-1|TRBJ2-1|-
CASWRGDNEQFF
TGTGCCAGCTGGAGGGGTGACAATGAGCAGTTCTTC